This T cell receptor (beta chain) appears in the sequencing data of a study of blood T cell repertoires in COVID-19. This CDR3 is built from 14 residues. V was pared by 6 bases and J by 0 bases, with 1 base of the junction left unmatched. Germline-derived CDR1 and CDR2 are SNHLY and FYNNEI. This clone was seen just once. Repertoires were generated with immunoSEQ multiplex PCR, while TCRdb's copy carries only in-frame clones and drops some. The sample contains roughly 73,000 clones, under 85% of which appear only once. V usage is TRBV2 and J usage is TRBJ2-4; TRBD1 agrees at 8 bases. Material: peripheral blood. The sequence was collected from a man in his 70s with acute or convalescent COVID-19. This chain's CDR3 is CASSGQGAKNIQYF. Written as DNA, the CDR3 is TGTGCCAGCAGCGGACAGGGAGCCAAAAACATTCAGTACTTC.